This entry concerns a single TCR beta chain. The data belong to a study of T cell changes during pregnancy in multiple sclerosis. Data came from immunoSEQ multiplex PCR; TCRdb stores just in-frame clones and leaves some out. The sample has under 35,000 clones; about 91% are singletons. V gave up 1 base and J gave up 3 bases; unmatched junction bases: 2. This CDR3 comprises 15 residues. Germline CDR1 SEHNR, CDR2 FQNEAQ (reference sequence). The source was CD8+ T cells from peripheral blood mononuclear cells, collected before pregnancy. The TCR sequence derives from a female donor with multiple sclerosis, enrolled in a pregnancy study. The rearrangement uses TRBV7-9 and TRBJ1-1, with 10 bases lining up with TRBD1. CDR3 sequence reads: CASSLGQGAYTEAFF. The CDR3 bases are TGTGCCAGCAGCTTAGGACAGGGGGCTTACACTGAAGCTTTCTTT. The full variable domain, in which reference TRBV7-9 and TRBJ1-1 provide the parts outside the CDR3, is DTGVSQNPRHKITKRGQNVTFRCDPISEHNRLYWYRQTLGQGPEFLTYFQNEAQLEKSRLLSDRFSAERPKGSFSTLEIQRTEQGDSAMYLCASSLGQGAYTEAFFGQGTRLTVV.